This note documents a single TCR beta chain sequence. Its cognate antigen is unknown. PCR employed 60 Vbeta and 13 Jbeta primers. Generated by immunoSEQ multiplex PCR, the TCRdb table keeps only in-frame clones and is missing some. Counted here are about 160,000 clones, around 75% occurring once; the ten biggest clones make up less than 3%. These data are taken from a study of cytomegalovirus exposure and HLA in healthy donors. Broader study findings: Roughly uniform depth of sequencing across donors was assumed in presence/absence analyses.

Germline V CDR1 and CDR2: LGHNA, YSLEER. The CDR3 loop spans 16 amino acids. This cohort consisted of healthy bone marrow donors. The clonotype originates from a female donor in good health and CMV-seronegative. Sequencing was done on a sample of PBMCs. The chain combines TRBV4-3 with TRBJ2-5; TRBD2 matches 8 bases. The better agreement between TRBJ2-7 and the DNA end casts doubt on the J call. The CDR3: CASSQDPSGGALEQYF. In DNA form, the CDR3 reads TGCGCCAGCAGCCAAGATCCCTCGGGAGGGGCCCTCGAGCAGTACTTC.